This passage covers 21 T cell receptor beta chains from one sample sequenced in a study of control samples from healthy donors and cancer patients. Sequenced by immunoSEQ multiplex PCR; TCRdb stores in-frame clones only, minus some. The sample lists tens of thousands of clones, around 94% occurring once. Specimen: PBMCs. The receptors come from a man younger than 40 with colorectal cancer.

This clone was observed a few times. The chain uses TRBV2 and TRBJ1-1; maybe TRBD1 (5 bases). Trimming removed 5 bases from V and 5 bases from J, with 15 bases in between. The CDR3 consists of 14 residues. From germline, CDR1 is SNHLY and CDR2 FYNNEI. CDR3 loop: CASSKITSGTEAFF. CDR3 DNA sequence: TGTGCCAGCAGTAAGATTACCTCAGGGACTGAAGCTTTCTTT.

The chain combines TRBV5-1 with TRBJ1-2; D is possibly TRBD1 (5 bases). The CDR3 spans 19 residues. The germline V and J ends were trimmed by 3 bases and 0 bases, with 24 bases remaining between them. Per the germline V gene, CDR1 is SGHRS and CDR2 is YFSETQ. The CDR3 protein is CASSSGPLESGNPNYGYTF. In DNA, the CDR3 is TGCGCCAGCAGCTCAGGACCCCTGGAGTCAGGGAACCCTAACTATGGCTACACCTTC.

This chain connects TRBV5-1 to TRBJ2-7; no definite D call. Germline CDR1 is SGHRS and CDR2 is YFSETQ. V was clipped by 2 bases and J by 0 bases, with 18 bases between them. The CDR3 has 17 residues. CDR3 region: CASSLLPMAASSYEQYV. The CDR3 nucleotides are TGCGCCAGCAGCTTATTGCCCATGGCAGCCTCCTCCTACGAGCAGTACGTC.

The chain uses TRBV27 and TRBJ2-2; maybe TRBD1 (5 bases). The V gene's germline CDR1 is MNHEY and CDR2 SMNVEV (reference sequence). The V and J ends lost 6 bases and 5 bases respectively, with 7 bases between them. CDR3 size: 12 residues. CDR3 sequence reads: CASRRTTGELFF. CDR3 in DNA: TGTGCCAGCAGAAGGACAACCGGGGAGCTGTTTTTT.

The chain is built from TRBV27 and TRBJ1-2, with 7 bases matching TRBD1. J lost 8 bases, V lost 6 bases, and 9 bases had no gene match. The CDR3 runs to 13 residues. CDR1 is MNHEY and CDR2 is SMNVEV in the germline V gene (reference sequence). The CDR3 region is CASRSTGAGGYTF. The CDR3 DNA reads TGTGCCAGCAGGAGTACAGGGGCGGGGGGCTACACCTTC.

The chain is built from TRBV12-3 or TRBV12-4 and TRBJ2-1; D gene uncertain. The CDR3 sequence is 13 residues long. V was clipped by 2 bases and J by 2 bases, with 4 bases between them. This CDR3 is CASSLRAYNEQFF. The CDR3 bases are TGTGCCAGCAGTTTAAGGGCCTACAATGAGCAGTTCTTC.

As concerns this clone: Germline and junction disagree at one end, which may indicate a read error. V is TRBV7-7 and J is TRBJ2-1; 11 bases map to TRBD1. Germline-derived CDR1 and CDR2 are SSHAT and FNYEAQ (reference sequence). This CDR3 region has 14 residues. CDR3 sequence (DNA): TGTGCTAGCAGCGCCCGGGACAGGGGGGCTGAGCAGTTCTTC. As protein: CASSARDRGAEQFF.

The chain employs TRBV24-1 and TRBJ2-1; TRBD1 matches 9 bases. The CDR3 is made up of 17 amino acids. V lost 1 base and J lost 3; bases outside the gene matches: 6. Germline values: CDR1 KGHDR, CDR2 SFDVKD. The CDR3 region has the DNA TGTGCCACCAGTGATTTACGACAGGGGGGCCACTACAATGAGCAGTTCTTC. Translating gives CATSDLRQGGHYNEQFF.

The chain couples TRBV7-9 to TRBJ2-1; D remains ambiguous. The CDR3 contains 16 residues. V was shortened by 1 base and J by 4 bases, with 14 bases between the two germline ends. Germline V gives CDR1 SEHNR, CDR2 FQNEAQ (reference sequence). The CDR3 DNA follows: TGTGCCAGCAGCTTAGGATTCGGCAGGCCGTACAATGAGCAGTTCTTC. It translates to CASSLGFGRPYNEQFF.

This clone showed up just once. The chain combines TRBV6-5 with TRBJ1-2, with a tentative D call TRBD1 (5 bases). V was cut by 0 bases and J by 4 bases, with 6 bases left in between. Germline assignment: CDR1 MNHEY and CDR2 SVGAGI. This CDR3 has 13 residues. For the CDR3, the DNA is TGTGCCAGCAGTTACTCACAGGCCTATGGCTACACCTTC. It translates to CASSYSQAYGYTF.

The chain combines TRBV5-4 with TRBJ1-2; 7 bases are a match to TRBD1. The CDR3 is 16 residues long. Germline V gives CDR1 SGHNT, CDR2 YYREEE (reference sequence). V shed 6 bases and J 4 bases; nucleotides not matched to a gene: 15. CDR3 sequence reads: CASIPLPGGPVYGYTF. Written as DNA, the CDR3 is TGTGCCAGCATCCCTCTACCAGGGGGGCCCGTCTATGGCTACACCTTC.

This chain joins TRBV6-6 and TRBJ2-7; the D is unclear. The CDR3 contains 15 residues. The V end lost 5 bases, the J end lost 2 bases, and 16 bases lay between the germline ends. Per germline, CDR1 MNHNY and CDR2 SVGAGI (reference sequence). In DNA form, the CDR3 reads TGTGCCAGCAGTACCACCGGGCTTCCCCCCTACGAGCAGTACGTC. As protein: CASSTTGLPPYEQYV.

This clone was picked up one time. This sequence joins TRBV5-1 and TRBJ2-1, with TRBD2 identical over 16 bases. This CDR3 contains 18 residues. CDR1 and CDR2 (germline): SGHRS, YFSETQ. V shed 3 bases, J shed 1 base, and the junction held 4 bases outside the gene matches. As DNA, the CDR3 is TGCGCCAGCAGCTCCGCGGGACTAGCGGGGGGGTCCTACAATGAGCAGTTCTTC. Its translation: CASSSAGLAGGSYNEQFF.

The sample holds one count of this clone. One junction end does not reproduce the germline sequence, and a read error may be involved. The chain combines TRBV10-3 with TRBJ1-2; D unresolved. CDR3 length: 11 amino acids. CDR1 and CDR2 (germline): ENHRY, SYGVKD. The CDR3 loop is CAISAGDILSF. The CDR3 DNA sequence: TGTGCCATCAGTGCCGGGGATATACTCTCCTTC.

The V call is TRBV19, the J call TRBJ1-6, with TRBD1 identical over 8 bases. The CDR3 runs to 13 residues. The V gene's germline CDR1 is LNHDA and CDR2 SQIVND (reference sequence). V was clipped by 6 bases and J by 7 bases; unmatched bases: 2. The DNA for the CDR3 is TGTGCCAGTAGCGGACAGGGCAATTCACCCCTCCACTTT. Translated, it gives CASSGQGNSPLHF. The entire variable domain, with the rest obtained from reference TRBV19 and TRBJ1-6, is as follows: DGGITQSPKYLFRKEGQNVTLSCEQNLNHDAMYWYRQDPGQGLRLIYYSQIVNDFQKGDIAEGYSVSREKKESFPLTVTSAQKNPTAFYLCASSGQGNSPLHFGNGTRLTVT.

The J gene is TRBJ2-5, the V gene TRBV5-1; no firm D call. Trimming took off 3 bases at V and 4 bases at J, with 13 bases between the two ends. This CDR3 contains 14 residues. Looked up from germline, CDR1 is SGHRS and CDR2 is YFSETQ. This chain's CDR3 is CASSWTSVAETQYF. The CDR3 DNA is TGCGCCAGCAGCTGGACCTCGGTGGCAGAGACCCAGTACTTC. Supplemented by reference TRBV5-1 and TRBJ2-5, the full variable domain reads KAGVTQTPRYLIKTRGQQVTLSCSPISGHRSVSWYQQTPGQGLQFLFEYFSETQRNKGNFPGRFSGRQFSNSRSEMNVSTLELGDSALYLCASSWTSVAETQYFGPGTRLLVL.

The J gene is TRBJ1-4, the V gene TRBV5-1; TRBD1 aligns across 7 bases. Germline CDR1 and CDR2: SGHRS and YFSETQ. The CDR3 is 15 amino acids. The V and J ends lost 3 bases and 6 bases, in that order; junction bases with no gene match: 8. CDR3 nucleotide sequence: TGCGCCAGCAGCTCTACCGGGACAGCGGATGAAAAACTGTTTTTT. Translated, it gives CASSSTGTADEKLFF.

The chain joins TRBV14 to TRBJ2-3; TRBD2 matches 11 bases. CDR1 and CDR2 from the germline V gene are SGHDN and FVKESK. The CDR3 totals 14 residues. V was clipped by 6 bases and J by 6 bases; unmatched bases: 5. The CDR3 DNA reads as TGTGCCAGCAGGGCGGGACTAGCGGTTGATACGCAGTATTTT. Its translation is CASRAGLAVDTQYF. The variable domain in full, with the rest retrieved from reference TRBV14 and TRBJ2-3, is EAGVTQFPSHSVIEKGQTVTLRCDPISGHDNLYWYRRVMGKEIKFLLHFVKESKQDESGMPNNRFLAERTGGTYSTLKVQPAELEDSGVYFCASRAGLAVDTQYFGPGTRLTVL.

The J gene is TRBJ2-3, the V gene TRBV6-5; the D gene is possibly TRBD2 (5 bases). V was pared by 7 bases and J by 2 bases, with 13 bases between. Germline lookup yields CDR1 MNHEY and CDR2 SVGAGI. CDR3 length: 14 amino acids. The CDR3 nucleotides read TGTGCCAGCATCCAAGGACTTATCACAGATACGCAGTATTTT. Translated: CASIQGLITDTQYF.

This clone was counted once. The sample holds other DNA sequences that translate to the same CDR3. The CDR3 reads CASSLDGGSYEQYF. CDR3 sequence (DNA): TGCGCCAGCAGCTTGGATGGGGGGTCCTACGAGCAGTACTTC. The J gene is TRBJ2-7, the V gene TRBV5-1, with a weak D call TRBD2 (6 bases). V was cut by 0 bases and J by 1 base, with 8 bases left in between. CDR1 SGHRS and CDR2 YFSETQ come from the germline V gene. This CDR3 has 14 residues.

This sequence joins TRBV7-2 and TRBJ1-2, with D possibly being TRBD1 (6 bases). Trimming pared 6 bases from V and 8 bases from J, leaving 25 bases between. Looked up from germline, CDR1 is SGHTA and CDR2 is FQGNSA. CDR3 length: 16 amino acids. The CDR3 loop reads CASSPNGGGAGSGYTF. For the CDR3, the DNA is TGTGCCAGCAGTCCCAACGGCGGGGGGGCCGGAAGCGGCTACACCTTC.